This T cell receptor beta chain was found in a study of T cell responses to AZD1222 COVID-19 vaccine. CDR3 length: 13 amino acids. V shed 3 bases and J shed 2 bases, with 10 bases lying between them. CDR1 is SQVTM and CDR2 is ANQGSEA in the germline V gene. Measured with immunoSEQ multiplex PCR; TCRdb has only the in-frame clones, and not every one. The table lists around 70,000 clones, 85% of them singletons. The receptor was derived from an adult in good health. Here the sequenced sample was peripheral blood, taken on day 0 of AZD1222 vaccination. The chain links TRBV29-1 to TRBJ1-1; D is ambiguous. The CDR3 loop reads CSVDGQHNTEAFF. DNA for the CDR3: TGCAGCGTTGACGGGCAGCATAACACTGAAGCTTTCTTT.